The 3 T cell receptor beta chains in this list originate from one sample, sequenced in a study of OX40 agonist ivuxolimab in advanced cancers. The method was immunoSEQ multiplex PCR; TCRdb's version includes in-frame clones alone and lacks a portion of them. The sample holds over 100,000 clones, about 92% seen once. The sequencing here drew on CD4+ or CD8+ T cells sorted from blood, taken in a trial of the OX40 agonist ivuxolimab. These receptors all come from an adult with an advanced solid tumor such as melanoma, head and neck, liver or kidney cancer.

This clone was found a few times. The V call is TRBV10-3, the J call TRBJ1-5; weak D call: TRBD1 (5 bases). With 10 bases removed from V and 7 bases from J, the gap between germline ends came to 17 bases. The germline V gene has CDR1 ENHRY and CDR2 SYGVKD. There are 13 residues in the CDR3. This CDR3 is CATREREGQPQHF. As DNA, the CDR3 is TGTGCCACCAGGGAGAGGGAGGGACAGCCCCAGCATTTT.

As DNA, the CDR3 is TGTGCCAGCAGTGGCTCGGACAGGGGCTTTGGGCCCCAGCATTTT. Translating gives CASSGSDRGFGPQHF. V usage is TRBV25-1 and J usage is TRBJ1-5; 9 nucleotides align to TRBD1. In germline, CDR1 is MGHDK, CDR2 SYGVNS. Trimming took 4 bases from V and 9 from J; bases not matched to a gene: 10. The CDR3 has 15 residues. Based on the CDR3 plus reference TRBV25-1 and TRBJ1-5, the full variable domain is EADIYQTPRYLVIGTGKKITLECSQTMGHDKMYWYQQDPGMELHLIHYSYGVNSTEKGDLSSESTVSRIRTEHFPLTLESARPSHTSQYLCASSGSDRGFGPQHFGDGTRLSIL.

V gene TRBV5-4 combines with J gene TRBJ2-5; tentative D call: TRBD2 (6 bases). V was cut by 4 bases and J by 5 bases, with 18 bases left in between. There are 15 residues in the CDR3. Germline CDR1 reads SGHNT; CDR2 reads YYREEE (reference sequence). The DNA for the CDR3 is TGTGCCAGCAGCGACGCTACCCAGGGAGGCGAGACCCAGTACTTC. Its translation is CASSDATQGGETQYF.